These 5 T cell receptor beta chains share one sample of origin, sequenced in a study of T-cell reconstitution after alpha-beta-depleted transplantation in children. Unique molecular identifiers featured in how the TCRbeta library was prepared. MiXCR, applied by TCRdb to the PCR reads, yields one record per CDR3 protein. The table has 200,000 to 300,000 distinct CDR3 sequences, less than 9% seen once. Sequenced material: PBMCs, mostly from graft donor cells, taken 180 days after TCRalphabeta/CD19-depleted stem cell transplant. The receptors were sampled from a male patient aged 10-17 years who had a stem cell transplant for acute lymphoblastic leukemia, so the T cells may come from the graft donor.

This clonotype has more than one count but fewer than ten. The J gene is TRBJ2-5, the V gene TRBV20-1, with a weak D call TRBD2 (6 bases). The ends were cut back, 4 bases at V and 3 bases at J, with 6 bases in the middle. CDR3 length: 11 amino acids. Germline V lookup: CDR1 DFQATT, CDR2 SNEGSKA (reference sequence). CDR3 nucleotide sequence: TGCAGTGCTACGGGAGAAGAGACCCAGTACTTC. Its translation is CSATGEETQYF.

This clonotype was recorded many times. CDR3 coding DNA: TGCGCCAGCAGCTCGACTTGGCCAAGGACTAATGAAAAACTGTTTTTT. The encoded protein is CASSSTWPRTNEKLFF. The V gene is TRBV5-1, the J gene TRBJ1-4; no clear D. There are 16 residues in the CDR3. The V and J ends lost 3 bases and 2 bases respectively, with 14 bases between them. CDR1 and CDR2 (germline): SGHRS, YFSETQ.

This clonotype showed up many times. The chain carries TRBV5-5 and TRBJ2-1, with 11 positions matching TRBD1. The CDR3 totals 17 residues. The J segment lost 7 bases and the V segment lost 0 bases, leaving 9 bases of the junction unmatched. The V gene's germline CDR1 is SGHKS and CDR2 YYEKEE (reference sequence). CDR3 residues: CASSLDHLGTGGNEQFF. DNA of the CDR3: TGTGCCAGCAGCTTGGACCATTTAGGGACAGGGGGAAATGAGCAGTTCTTC.

This clonotype has ten or more counts. V and J are TRBV18 and TRBJ2-3; D ambiguous. The CDR3 runs to 16 residues. The germline CDR1 and CDR2 sequences are KGHSH and LQKENI. Trimming left V 0 bases short and J 2 bases short, with 12 bases between. The CDR3, as DNA: TGTGCCAGCTCACCACCGGGCAGCGCTTACACAGATACGCAGTATTTT. Encoded protein: CASSPPGSAYTDTQYF.

This clonotype was recorded many times. J is TRBJ1-2 and V is TRBV7-9; tentatively, D is TRBD1 (6 bases). Trimming removed 6 bases from V and 1 base from J, with 18 bases in between. The CDR3 spans 16 residues. Germline CDR1 reads SEHNR; CDR2 reads FQNEAQ (reference sequence). The CDR3 here is CASSEQGAGFNYGYTF. The CDR3 coding sequence is TGTGCCAGCAGTGAACAGGGCGCGGGGTTTAACTATGGCTACACCTTC.